This T cell receptor beta chain is from a study of blood T cell repertoires in COVID-19. Across the whole study: The origin of the acute and convalescent COVID-19 samples was the United States, Italy and Spain. The cDNA or gDNA used as material had been derived from T cells, B-cell-depleted T cells, or PBMCs.

V lost 2 bases and J lost 7; bases outside the gene matches: 3. Germline V gene data show CDR1 as SGHTA and CDR2 as FQGTGA. This CDR3 spans 13 amino acids. In the source study's methods: By means of reference gene primer amplification, nucleated cell counts were estimated. Data came from immunoSEQ multiplex PCR; TCRdb stores just in-frame clones and leaves some out. V, J and clone size reflect that table, while D and trimming were determined from the DNA. Altogether about 190,000 clones are present, about 82% being singletons, with the ten largest covering about 5.5%. The chain joins TRBV7-3 to TRBJ1-2, with 8 bases aligning to TRBD1. Sequencing was carried out using peripheral blood. This sequence was found in a woman aged 25-40 years with acute or convalescent COVID-19. In nucleotides, the CDR3 is TGTGCCAGCAGCTTATCAGGGGGCGGTGGCTACACCTTC. Its translation is CASSLSGGGGYTF.